The next 25 T cell receptor beta chains were all read from a single sample in a study of blood T cells in healthy people across ages. Then a second PCR, running roughly 7 to 11 cycles, was carried out with a sample-barcoded 5' primer and a J-beta primer mix. TCRdb ran MiXCR on the 5' RACE reads and lists one entry per CDR3 protein. Seen here are about 650,000 distinct CDR3 sequences, approximately 52% observed once, and the top ten hold less than 15%. Sequenced sample: blood. The receptors originated from a woman over 75 in good health.

In its sample, this clonotype was seen many times. J is TRBJ1-6 and V is TRBV2, with D possibly being TRBD1 (5 bases). CDR1 SNHLY and CDR2 FYNNEI come from the germline V gene. The CDR3 contains 14 residues. V was pared by 7 bases and J by 7 bases, with 14 bases between. The CDR3 nucleotides are TGTGCCAGCACCCTACAGGCGCGGAATTCACCCCTCCACTTT. Its translation: CASTLQARNSPLHF.

This clonotype was counted between two and nine times. This chain connects TRBV3-1 to TRBJ1-1, with D perhaps matching TRBD1 (5 bases). From germline, CDR1 is LGHDT and CDR2 YNNKEL (reference sequence). Trimming cost V 7 bases and J 4 bases, with 16 bases left between them. The CDR3 consists of 14 residues. The CDR3 sequence is CASNQPGVSTEAFF. The CDR3 nucleotides are TGTGCCAGCAACCAGCCGGGGGTCAGCACTGAAGCTTTCTTT.

This clonotype was counted at least ten times. The chain is built from TRBV2 and TRBJ2-1; TRBD1 is a possible D gene (6 bases). The CDR3 runs to 14 residues. Trimming shortened V by 2 bases and J by 5 bases, and 10 bases separated the two germline ends. CDR1 SNHLY and CDR2 FYNNEI come from the germline V gene. CDR3 loop: CASSETGTHNEQFF. The CDR3 nucleotides are TGTGCCAGCAGTGAAACAGGGACCCACAATGAGCAGTTCTTC.

Notes on this clonotype: This may be a read error: a much more frequent sequence differs by one nucleotide. A read error is likely, as this CDR3 ends without the conserved phenylalanine or tryptophan. V usage is TRBV4-1 and J usage is TRBJ2-1, with 12 bases matching TRBD2. Germline-derived CDR1 and CDR2 are MGHRA and YSYEKL. Germline trimming cut 2 bases from V and 6 bases from J; bases unmatched to any gene: 2. This CDR3 region has 15 residues. The CDR3 region has the DNA TGCGCCAGCAGCCAAACTAGCGGGAGGACCAATGAGCAGTTCTTA. As protein: CASSQTSGRTNEQFL.

This clonotype showed up just a few times. The chain joins TRBV20-1 to TRBJ2-1, with 8 bases identical to TRBD2. V was pared by 6 bases and J by 3 bases, with 13 bases of the junction left unmatched. Germline V CDR1 and CDR2: DFQATT, SNEGSKA (reference sequence). This CDR3 region has 16 residues. CDR3 in amino acids: CSASSQAGEHYNEQFF. CDR3 nucleotide sequence: TGCAGTGCCTCCAGCCAAGCGGGAGAACACTACAATGAGCAGTTCTTC.

The genes are TRBV24-1 and TRBJ2-2; D not certain. V was trimmed by 3 bases and J by 1 base, leaving 8 bases between them. The CDR3 spans 15 residues. Germline CDR1 KGHDR, CDR2 SFDVKD. The CDR3 DNA reads as TGTGCCACCAGTGATCCAGGCAGGAACACCGGGGAGCTGTTTTTT. Amino acids: CATSDPGRNTGELFF.

Ten or more counts support this clonotype. The chain carries TRBV20-1 and TRBJ2-3, with 7 bases fitting TRBD1. Trimming took 6 bases from V and 4 from J; bases not matched to a gene: 4. This CDR3 comprises 12 residues. Germline loops: CDR1 DFQATT, CDR2 SNEGSKA (reference sequence). The CDR3 DNA is TGCAGTGCCCCGGGGACAGCAGATACGCAGTATTTT. This codes for CSAPGTADTQYF.

The chain combines TRBV6-2 or TRBV6-3 with TRBJ2-7, with 9 bases identical to TRBD1. The CDR3 contains 17 residues. With V trimmed by 4 bases and J by 1 base, 11 bases remained unmatched. The germline V gene encodes CDR1 MNHEY and CDR2 SVGEGT. The CDR3 region has the DNA TGTGCCAGCAGTTCCGAAGCCGGGACAGGGAGGTCCTACGAGCAGTACTTC. This codes for CASSSEAGTGRSYEQYF.

The chain uses TRBV25-1 and TRBJ1-2; D is unclear. This CDR3 has 13 amino acids. Germline-derived CDR1 and CDR2 are MGHDK and SYGVNS. Trimming cost V 2 bases and J 6 bases, with 10 bases left between them. As DNA, the CDR3 is TGTGCCAGCAGTGAACGGACCGGGGATGGCTACACCTTC. It encodes CASSERTGDGYTF.

This clonotype was seen ten or more times. This chain connects TRBV5-1 to TRBJ2-1, with a possible D match to TRBD2 (5 bases). The CDR3 consists of 15 residues. CDR1 SGHRS and CDR2 YFSETQ come from the germline V gene. Trimming took 4 bases from V and 0 from J, leaving 11 bases between them. This chain's CDR3 is CASSLFSGSYNEQFF. In nucleotides, the CDR3 is TGCGCCAGCAGCCTCTTCAGCGGCTCCTACAATGAGCAGTTCTTC. Filled out from reference TRBV5-1 and TRBJ2-1, the complete variable domain reads KAGVTQTPRYLIKTRGQQVTLSCSPISGHRSVSWYQQTPGQGLQFLFEYFSETQRNKGNFPGRFSGRQFSNSRSEMNVSTLELGDSALYLCASSLFSGSYNEQFFGPGTRLTVL.

This clonotype has at least ten counts. The chain recombines TRBV10-3 with TRBJ2-7, with D uncertain. V lost 3 bases, J lost 6 bases, and 18 bases lay in between. This CDR3 comprises 15 residues. Germline V gene sequence: CDR1 ENHRY, CDR2 SYGVKD. Written as DNA, the CDR3 is TGTGCCATCAGTGAAGACCCGGACGGGTTTAGCGAGCAGTACTTC. Translating gives CAISEDPDGFSEQYF.

J is TRBJ2-1 and V is TRBV2, with 7 bases lining up with TRBD1. The J call may not be correct, given that the DNA end is closer to TRBJ2-7. This CDR3 contains 15 residues. The V gene's germline CDR1 is SNHLY and CDR2 FYNNEI. CDR3 bases: TGTGCCAGCAGCCCGGACAGGATCTCCTACAATGAGCAGTACTTC. Translation gives CASSPDRISYNEQYF.

V usage is TRBV4-2 and J usage is TRBJ2-4; D unclear. V lost 0 bases and J 15 bases, leaving 15 bases between the germline ends. The germline gives CDR1 LGHNA, CDR2 YNFKEQ. There are 13 residues in the CDR3. The CDR3 DNA reads as TGTGCCAGCAGCCAAGAAGGTGAAGAAATGCGGTACTTC. Translating gives CASSQEGEEMRYF.

The rearrangement joins TRBV20-1 to TRBJ2-5; D not resolved. Per germline, CDR1 DFQATT and CDR2 SNEGSKA (reference sequence). Trimming cost V 4 bases and J 3 bases, with 6 bases left between them. The CDR3 covers 11 residues. The DNA of the CDR3 is TGCAGTGCTACCCCAAAAGAGACCCAGTACTTC. Its protein is CSATPKETQYF.

There are many counts of this clonotype. V gene TRBV3-1 combines with J gene TRBJ2-1, with TRBD2 matching over 9 bases. Germline V gives CDR1 LGHDT, CDR2 YNNKEL (reference sequence). The V segment lost 2 bases and the J segment 4 bases; nucleotides outside the gene matches: 3. CDR3 size: 15 residues. The CDR3 sequence: CASSQLTSGYNEQFF. CDR3 bases: TGTGCCAGCAGCCAACTGACTAGCGGATACAATGAGCAGTTCTTC.

This chain uses TRBV29-1 with TRBJ2-4; unclear D gene. TRBJ2-5 matches the DNA end more closely, so the J call is doubtful. Germline V CDR1 and CDR2: SQVTM, ANQGSEA. The CDR3 totals 12 residues. The CDR3 reads CSVGAMGETQYF. The CDR3 bases are TGCAGCGTTGGAGCTATGGGGGAGACCCAGTACTTC.

This clonotype was observed many times. The V call is TRBV7-2, the J call TRBJ2-4; 10 nucleotides align to TRBD2. CDR1 is SGHTA and CDR2 is FQGNSA in the germline V gene. The CDR3 is made up of 15 amino acids. V dropped 3 bases and J dropped 7; count of bases not matched to a gene: 6. CDR3 in amino acids: CASSLYGLAANIQYF. The CDR3 DNA sequence: TGTGCCAGCAGCTTGTATGGACTAGCGGCGAACATTCAGTACTTC. The whole variable domain, remainder taken from reference TRBV7-2 and TRBJ2-4, is GAGVSQSPSNKVTEKGKDVELRCDPISGHTALYWYRQSLGQGLEFLIYFQGNSAPDKSGLPSDRFSAERTGGSVSTLTIQRTQQEDSAVYLCASSLYGLAANIQYFGAGTRLSVL.

This clonotype was seen at least ten times. The J gene is TRBJ2-5, the V gene TRBV27; 10 positions agree with TRBD1. Germline values: CDR1 MNHEY, CDR2 SMNVEV (reference sequence). V was clipped by 3 bases and J by 4 bases; unmatched bases: 5. The CDR3 consists of 15 residues. CDR3 residues: CASSFRTGGPETQYF. CDR3 sequence (DNA): TGTGCCAGCAGTTTTCGGACAGGGGGGCCAGAGACCCAGTACTTC.

This clonotype was seen repeatedly, ten times or more. The genes are TRBV6-6 and TRBJ2-3; D is uncertain. Between the trimmed V and J ends, which lost 2 bases and 2 bases, there was a span of 8 bases. The CDR3 contains 14 residues. Germline V gene lookup returns CDR1 MNHNY and CDR2 SVGAGI (reference sequence). The CDR3 is CASSYSKTTDTQYF. CDR3 nucleotides: TGTGCCAGCAGTTACAGCAAAACCACAGATACGCAGTATTTT.

The genes are TRBV10-3 and TRBJ1-4; possible D gene TRBD1, 5 bases. Germline CDR1 reads ENHRY; CDR2 reads SYGVKD. The CDR3 loop spans 15 amino acids. The V and J ends lost 0 bases and 4 bases respectively, with 9 bases between them. CDR3 residues: CAISESDSYNEKLFF. CDR3 nucleotide sequence: TGTGCCATCAGTGAGTCAGACAGTTATAATGAAAAACTGTTTTTT.

This clonotype was recorded a few times. The CDR3 sequence is CASRSRNAADTQYF. In DNA form, the CDR3 reads TGTGCCAGCAGGTCTCGAAATGCGGCAGATACGCAGTATTTT. The chain recombines TRBV27 with TRBJ2-3; no definite D call. Germline CDR1 and CDR2: MNHEY and SMNVEV (reference sequence). The CDR3 is 14 amino acids. Between the trimmed V and J ends, which lost 6 bases and 4 bases, there was a span of 14 bases.

V usage is TRBV5-5 and J usage is TRBJ2-7; 9 positions match TRBD1. The J call is uncertain, as TRBJ2-5 better fits the DNA end. CDR3 length: 14 amino acids. Germline CDR1 and CDR2: SGHKS and YYEKEE (reference sequence). The CDR3: CASSSDRGGSTQYF. DNA of the CDR3: TGTGCCAGCAGCTCGGACAGGGGCGGTTCGACCCAGTACTTC.

CDR3 sequence (DNA): TGTGCCAGCAGTTACTCTAGCGGGGAACAAGAGACCCAGTACTTC. It specifies CASSYSSGEQETQYF. This sequence joins TRBV6-5 and TRBJ2-5; TRBD2 matches at 8 bases. This CDR3 has 15 residues. Looked up from germline, CDR1 is MNHEY and CDR2 is SVGAGI. The J segment lost 2 bases and the V segment lost 0 bases, leaving 2 bases of the junction unmatched.

V is TRBV12-3 or TRBV12-4 and J is TRBJ2-4, with unresolved D. This CDR3 comprises 14 residues. With 4 bases removed from V and 0 bases from J, the gap between germline ends came to 7 bases. This CDR3 reads CASSSTVAKNIQYF. The CDR3 region has the DNA TGTGCCAGCAGTTCGACGGTAGCCAAAAACATTCAGTACTTC.

The chain uses TRBV20-1 and TRBJ2-1, with TRBD2 matching 12 bases. The CDR3 is 13 amino acids. Germline trimming cut 7 bases from V and 9 bases from J; bases unmatched to any gene: 7. Germline loops: CDR1 DFQATT, CDR2 SNEGSKA (reference sequence). The CDR3 here is CSVKSLAGGEQFF. The CDR3, as DNA: TGCAGTGTCAAGTCACTAGCGGGAGGTGAGCAGTTCTTC.